This TCR beta chain emerged from a study of blood T cell repertoires in COVID-19. Study as a whole: From T cells, B-cell-depleted T cells, or PBMCs came the material, which was cDNA or gDNA.

The CDR3 runs 16 residues. The germline V gene has CDR1 MNHEY and CDR2 SVGAGI. V lost 4 bases, J lost 2 bases, and 7 bases stayed unmatched. Here immunoSEQ multiplex PCR was the method, and the copy in TCRdb shows in-frame clones only, minus some. Here the sample spans about 440,000 clones, around 91% being singletons. The rearrangement links TRBV6-5 to TRBJ2-1; 8 nucleotides agree with TRBD2. Sequenced: PBMCs or T cells enriched from blood (not recorded which). The receptor's source is a man between 18 and 29 years old who had recovered from COVID-19. In DNA form, the CDR3 reads TGTGCCAGCAGTTCGGGCGGGAGGAGAACCTACAATGAGCAGTTCTTC. Translation: CASSSGGRRTYNEQFF.